The clone carrying this T cell receptor beta chain has only a few counts. Its specificity is unknown. The authors used template switching to add a universal primer site and gave cDNA unique molecular identifiers. TCRdb redid the calling of the 5' RACE reads with MiXCR, one entry per CDR3 protein. Among 350,000 to 400,000 distinct CDR3 sequences listed, 9% were seen once. Trimming took off 5 bases at V and 0 bases at J, with 16 bases between the two ends. Germline CDR1 is MDHEN and CDR2 is SYDVKM. The CDR3 is made up of 16 amino acids. The data derive from a study of identical twins. Whole-study findings and limits: Surplus twin overlap in beta out-of-frame sequences was less pronounced. While abundant cord blood beta clonotypes carried fewer insertions, memory repertoires showed no such pattern. Partly confounded zero-insertion analyses could result from invariant MAIT and iNKT cells.

This sequence joins TRBV28 and TRBJ1-2; TRBD1 might be the D (5 bases). The TCR comes from a woman between 50 and 59 years old in good health. Material for sequencing was naive T cells sorted from blood. The CDR3 protein is CASSRQGTAANYGYTF. The CDR3, as DNA: TGTGCCAGCAGTAGGCAAGGGACCGCAGCTAACTATGGCTACACCTTC.